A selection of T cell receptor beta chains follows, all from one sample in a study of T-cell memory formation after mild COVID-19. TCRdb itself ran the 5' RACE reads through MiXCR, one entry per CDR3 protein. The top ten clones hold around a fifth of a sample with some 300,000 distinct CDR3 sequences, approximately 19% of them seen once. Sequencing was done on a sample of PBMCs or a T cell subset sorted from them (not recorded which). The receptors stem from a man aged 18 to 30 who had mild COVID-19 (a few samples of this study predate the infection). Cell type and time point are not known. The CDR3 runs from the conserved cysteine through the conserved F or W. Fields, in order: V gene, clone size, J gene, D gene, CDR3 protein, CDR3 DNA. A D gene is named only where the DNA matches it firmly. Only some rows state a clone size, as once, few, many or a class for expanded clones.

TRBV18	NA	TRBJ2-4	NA	CASSPLGALDIQYF	TGTGCCAGCTCACCTTTAGGGGCGCTGGACATTCAGTACTTC
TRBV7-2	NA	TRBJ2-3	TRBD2	CASSLVGLAGTDTQYF	TGTGCCAGCAGCTTAGTGGGACTAGCGGGCACAGATACGCAGTATTTT
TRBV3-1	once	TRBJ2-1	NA	CASSQMGSYNEQFF	TGTGCCAGCAGCCAAATGGGGTCCTACAATGAGCAGTTCTTC
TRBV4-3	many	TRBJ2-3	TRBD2	CASSQEGGSTDTQYF	TGCGCCAGCAGCCAAGAGGGGGGGAGCACAGATACGCAGTATTTT
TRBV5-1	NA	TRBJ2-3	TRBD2	CASGETSGGIDTQYF	TGCGCCAGCGGGGAGACTAGCGGGGGGATAGATACGCAGTATTTT
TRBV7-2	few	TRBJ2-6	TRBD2	CASSPRWGGRDSGANVLTF	TGTGCCAGCAGCCCCCGGTGGGGGGGTAGAGACTCTGGGGCCAACGTCCTGACTTTC
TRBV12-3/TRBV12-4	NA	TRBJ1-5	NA	CASSQQTGQPQHF	TGTGCCAGCAGCCAACAAACCGGTCAGCCCCAGCATTTT
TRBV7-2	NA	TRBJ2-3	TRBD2	CASSLLASGGPSF	TGTGCCAGCAGCTTACTGGCTAGCGGGGGGCCCTCCTTT
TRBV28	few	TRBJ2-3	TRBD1	CASSSRQGTADTQYF	TGTGCCAGCAGTTCTCGCCAGGGGACAGCAGATACGCAGTATTTT
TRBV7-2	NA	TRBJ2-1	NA	CASSHPPSNEQFF	TGTGCCAGCAGCCACCCCCCTAGCAATGAGCAGTTCTTC
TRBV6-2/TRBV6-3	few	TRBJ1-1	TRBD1	CASSEPGTGPTEAFF	TGTGCCAGCAGTGAACCCGGGACAGGGCCCACTGAAGCTTTCTTT
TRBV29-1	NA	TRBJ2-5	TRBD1	CSDRGYQETQYF	TGCAGCGACAGGGGGTACCAAGAGACCCAGTACTTC
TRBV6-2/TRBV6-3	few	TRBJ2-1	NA	CASRTASNEQFF	TGTGCCAGCAGGACAGCCTCAAATGAGCAGTTCTTC
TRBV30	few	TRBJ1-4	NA	CAWSVLGGRYEKLFF	TGTGCCTGGAGTGTATTGGGCGGCCGGTATGAAAAACTGTTTTTT
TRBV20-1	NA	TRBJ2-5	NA	CSARLSPETQYF	TGCAGTGCTAGACTATCCCCGGAGACCCAGTACTTC
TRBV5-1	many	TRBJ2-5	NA	CASSPDRETQYF	TGCGCCAGCAGTCCGGACAGAGAGACCCAGTACTTC
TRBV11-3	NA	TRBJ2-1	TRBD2	CASSLRGGAYNEQFF	TGTGCCAGCAGCCTCCGCGGGGGGGCTTACAATGAGCAGTTCTTC
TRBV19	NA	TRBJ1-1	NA	CASITGYTEAFF	TGTGCCAGTATTACCGGTTACACTGAAGCTTTCTTT
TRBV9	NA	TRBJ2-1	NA	CASSGGVTYNEQFF	TGTGCCAGCAGCGGGGGGGTTACCTACAATGAGCAGTTCTTC
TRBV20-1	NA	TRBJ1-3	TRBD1	CSAAGTAASGNTIYF	TGCAGTGCAGCCGGGACAGCTGCTTCTGGAAACACCATATATTTT
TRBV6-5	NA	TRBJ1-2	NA	CASSQTGVYGYTF	TGTGCCAGCAGTCAAACGGGGGTCTATGGCTACACCTTC
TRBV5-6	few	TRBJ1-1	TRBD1	CASSLVGTGKEAFF	TGTGCCAGCAGCTTGGTCGGGACAGGGAAAGAAGCTTTCTTT
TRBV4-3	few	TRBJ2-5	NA	CASSPEGGAGRGETQYF	TGCGCCAGCAGCCCCGAAGGGGGTGCGGGGAGAGGAGAGACCCAGTACTTC
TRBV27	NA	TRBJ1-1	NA	CASSLGGGLSTEAFF	TGTGCCAGCAGTTTGGGCGGGGGCTTGAGCACTGAAGCTTTCTTT
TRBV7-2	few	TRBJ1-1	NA	CASSLVTDTEAFF	TGTGCCAGCAGCTTAGTTACGGACACTGAAGCTTTCTTT
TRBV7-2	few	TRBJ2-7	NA	CASSDDHRFRSYEQYF	TGTGCCAGCAGCGACGATCACAGGTTCCGCTCCTACGAGCAGTACTTC
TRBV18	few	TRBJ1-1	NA	CASSQEPRTEAFF	TGTGCCAGCTCACAAGAACCGCGGACTGAAGCTTTCTTT
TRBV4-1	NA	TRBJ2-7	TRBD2	CASSQSAPSGYEQYF	TGCGCCAGCAGCCAGTCGGCTCCTAGCGGTTACGAGCAGTACTTC
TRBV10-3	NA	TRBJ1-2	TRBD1	CAISESGQGGYTF	TGTGCCATCAGTGAGTCGGGACAGGGCGGCTACACCTTC
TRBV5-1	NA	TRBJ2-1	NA	CASSTGTLQFF	TGCGCCAGCAGTACGGGGACCCTCCAGTTCTTC
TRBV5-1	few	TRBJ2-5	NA	CASSLRSASWETQYF	TGCGCCAGCAGCTTGCGGTCGGCTAGCTGGGAGACCCAGTACTTC
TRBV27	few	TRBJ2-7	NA	CASSVGAEQYF	TGTGCCAGCAGTGTAGGGGCTGAGCAGTACTTC
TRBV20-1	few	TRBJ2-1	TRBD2	CSVSRLAGYNEQFF	TGCAGTGTCTCCCGACTAGCGGGGTACAATGAGCAGTTCTTC
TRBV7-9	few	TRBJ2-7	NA	CASSRDYEQYF	TGTGCCAGCAGCCGAGACTACGAGCAGTACTTC
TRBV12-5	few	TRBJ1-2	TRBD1	CASGPISGGGGYTF	TGTGCTAGTGGTCCGATATCAGGGGGTGGCGGCTACACCTTC
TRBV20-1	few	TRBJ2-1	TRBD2	CSARDLSGGLNEQFF	TGCAGTGCTAGAGATCTAAGCGGGGGCCTCAATGAGCAGTTCTTC
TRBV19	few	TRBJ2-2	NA	CASRDPTGKTNTGELFF	TGTGCCAGTAGAGACCCGACGGGAAAAACGAACACCGGGGAGCTGTTTTTT
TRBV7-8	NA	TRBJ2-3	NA	CASTLGGGRTDTQYF	TGTGCCAGCACCCTGGGGGGGGGCCGAACAGATACGCAGTATTTT
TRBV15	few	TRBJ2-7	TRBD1	CATSRDRAGGFYEQYF	TGTGCCACCAGCAGAGATCGGGCAGGGGGATTCTACGAGCAGTACTTC
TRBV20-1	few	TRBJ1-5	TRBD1	CSAQGGGGGPQHF	TGCAGTGCCCAGGGAGGGGGCGGGGGGCCCCAGCATTTT
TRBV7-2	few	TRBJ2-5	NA	CASSPDRAVGVETQYF	TGTGCCAGCAGCCCAGACCGTGCGGTCGGTGTTGAGACCCAGTACTTC
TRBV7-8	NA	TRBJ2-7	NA	CASSLAWEGDYEQYF	TGTGCCAGCAGCTTAGCGTGGGAGGGGGACTACGAGCAGTACTTC
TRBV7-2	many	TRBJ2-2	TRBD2	CASSLRGGTGELFF	TGTGCCAGCAGCTTGCGGGGGGGCACCGGGGAGCTGTTTTTT
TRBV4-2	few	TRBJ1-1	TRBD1	CASSQVQGAGTEAFF	TGTGCCAGCAGCCAAGTCCAGGGGGCGGGCACTGAAGCTTTCTTT
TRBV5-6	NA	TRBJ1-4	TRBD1	CASSFLAQGGGKLFF	TGTGCCAGCAGCTTTTTGGCACAGGGGGGTGGAAAACTGTTTTTT
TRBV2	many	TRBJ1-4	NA	CASAGANEKLFF	TGTGCCAGCGCTGGGGCTAATGAAAAACTGTTTTTT
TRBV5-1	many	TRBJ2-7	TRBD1	CASSLDRGYEQYF	TGCGCCAGCAGCTTGGACAGGGGTTACGAGCAGTACTTC
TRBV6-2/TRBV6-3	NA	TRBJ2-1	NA	CASSRGGGYEQFF	TGTGCCAGCAGCAGGGGAGGGGGGTATGAGCAGTTCTTC